The 9 T cell receptor beta chains in this list originate from one sample, sequenced in a study of blood T cell repertoires in COVID-19 (dated by TCRdb to 2020 to 2021). Libraries were prepared through the immunoSEQ multiplex PCR assay. This immuneACCESS table, as held by TCRdb, lists in-frame sequences with V and J called but not all clones. Of the missing ones, under half trace to an unresolved V gene in checked studies; the others have no known cause. The sample table shows over 200,000 clones, and approximately 81% are seen once. The ten largest clones represent approximately 9% of the sample. Sequencing was done on a sample of PBMCs or T cells enriched from blood (not recorded which). These receptors were collected from a woman between 45 and 65 years old with acute COVID-19.

This clone was observed a few times. V and J are TRBV9 and TRBJ1-3; TRBD1 might be the D (5 bases). Germline CDR1 and CDR2: SGDLS and YYNGEE. V was shortened by 3 bases and J by 2 bases, with 15 bases between the two germline ends. The CDR3 runs 16 residues. CDR3 loop: CASSEWGEKAGNTIYF. In DNA, the CDR3 is TGTGCCAGCAGCGAGTGGGGGGAGAAGGCTGGAAACACCATATATTTT.

The V gene is TRBV7-9, the J gene TRBJ1-1; 10 nucleotides agree with TRBD1. The CDR3 runs to 14 residues. V was pared by 5 bases and J by 4 bases, with 4 bases of the junction left unmatched. Germline V gene data show CDR1 as SEHNR and CDR2 as FQNEAQ (reference sequence). CDR3: CASSDRTGGTEAFF. In DNA, the CDR3 is TGTGCCAGCAGCGACCGGACAGGGGGCACTGAAGCTTTCTTT.

This sequence joins TRBV18 and TRBJ2-7; a possible D gene is TRBD2 (6 bases). V was cut by 6 bases and J by 3 bases, with 18 bases left in between. Germline CDR1 reads KGHSH; CDR2 reads LQKENI. The CDR3 runs 15 residues. The DNA of the CDR3 is TGTGCCAGCTCGCCGCGGGCGGGGAGGAACTACGAGCAGTACTTC. Its protein product is CASSPRAGRNYEQYF.

The chain links TRBV28 to TRBJ1-6, with TRBD1 identical over 9 bases. V shed 7 bases, J shed 6 bases, and the junction held 7 bases outside the gene matches. The length of the CDR3 is 15 residues. In germline, CDR1 is MDHEN, CDR2 SYDVKM. CDR3 nucleotide sequence: TGTGCCAGCACCCAGCCGACAGGGGGTAATTCACCCCTCCACTTT. This encodes CASTQPTGGNSPLHF.

This rearrangement joins TRBV27 to TRBJ1-2; D is possibly TRBD1 (5 bases). CDR3 length: 19 residues. Per germline, CDR1 MNHEY and CDR2 SMNVEV (reference sequence). V dropped 5 bases and J dropped 4 bases, with 29 bases sitting between them. The CDR3 nucleotides read TGTGCCAGCAGTCGTACCTTGGGGGGAGTGAAGAACGTGGGCTATGGCTACACCTTC. As protein: CASSRTLGGVKNVGYGYTF.

The chain links TRBV6-6 to TRBJ2-2, with TRBD1 as a possible D gene (6 bases). V lost 0 bases and J 4 bases, leaving 12 bases between the germline ends. CDR3 length equals 16 residues. In germline, CDR1 is MNHNY, CDR2 SVGAGI (reference sequence). CDR3 DNA: TGTGCCAGCAGTTACTCACAGGGTTTTACCACCGGGGAGCTGTTTTTT. Translated: CASSYSQGFTTGELFF.

The rearrangement links TRBV28 to TRBJ1-5; D perhaps matches TRBD1 (6 bases). The germline CDR1 and CDR2 sequences are MDHEN and SYDVKM. The CDR3 runs 14 residues. This CDR3 is CAWLGAGGNQPQHF. The CDR3 DNA follows: TGTGCGTGGCTGGGGGCGGGGGGCAATCAGCCCCAGCATTTT.

This chain uses TRBV19 with TRBJ1-5; D uncertain. The germline CDR1 and CDR2 sequences are LNHDA and SQIVND (reference sequence). This CDR3 comprises 15 residues. Trimming stripped 1 base from V and 6 bases from J, with 13 bases between. The CDR3 loop reads CASSIGVSLSQPQHF. DNA of the CDR3: TGTGCCAGTAGTATAGGTGTCAGTTTAAGTCAGCCCCAGCATTTT.

The rearrangement links TRBV24-1 to TRBJ2-1, with D possibly matching TRBD2 (6 bases). V lost 2 bases and J 9 bases, leaving 22 bases between the germline ends. The CDR3 sequence is 17 residues long. The germline V gene has CDR1 KGHDR and CDR2 SFDVKD. CDR3 DNA: TGTGCCACCAGTGATTCCTTCACGGGCGGGCCCGGGGGTGAGCAGTTCTTC. This sequence encodes CATSDSFTGGPGGEQFF.